These 12 T cell receptor beta chains came from one sample sequenced in a study of blood T cell repertoires in COVID-19. Clones were read by immunoSEQ multiplex PCR, and TCRdb kept only the in-frame ones, dropping some. The sample carries 65,000 or so clones, around four fifths recorded once. Sequenced material: peripheral blood. The receptors come from a man aged 55-75 years with acute or convalescent COVID-19.

The chain joins TRBV2 to TRBJ1-1; TRBD1 matches at 7 bases. The junction had 3 bases not matched to a gene; V was cut back by 8 bases and J by 3 bases. The length of the CDR3 is 12 residues. Germline lookup yields CDR1 SNHLY and CDR2 FYNNEI. CDR3 nucleotide sequence: TGTGCCAGCTGCAGGGGGGACACTGAAGCTTTCTTT. Translated, it gives CASCRGDTEAFF.

The J gene is TRBJ1-1, the V gene TRBV6-5; 7 nucleotides agree with TRBD1. This CDR3 comprises 13 residues. The V segment lost 10 bases and the J segment 2 bases; nucleotides outside the gene matches: 7. Germline CDR1 MNHEY, CDR2 SVGAGI. The CDR3 here is CAIWTGQNTEAFF. The CDR3 DNA reads TGTGCCATCTGGACAGGACAAAACACTGAAGCTTTCTTT.

The rearrangement links TRBV2 to TRBJ1-5, with TRBD1 matching over 9 bases. The junction had 5 bases not matched to a gene; V was cut back by 4 bases and J by 7 bases. Germline V gene data show CDR1 as SNHLY and CDR2 as FYNNEI. The length of the CDR3 is 14 residues. The chain's CDR3 is CASSGTGERQPQHF. The CDR3 coding sequence is TGTGCCAGCAGTGGGACAGGGGAGAGGCAGCCCCAGCATTTT.

The gene calls are TRBV6-1 and TRBJ1-3; no reliable D call. Germline values: CDR1 MNHNS, CDR2 SASEGT. V lost 2 bases and J 3 bases, leaving 14 bases between the germline ends. The CDR3 loop spans 16 amino acids. The CDR3, as DNA: TGTGCCAGCAGTGAAAGGGCAACAGCGGGTGGAAACACCATATATTTT. Translation gives CASSERATAGGNTIYF.

The chain recombines TRBV10-3 with TRBJ1-2; 7 nucleotides match TRBD1. This CDR3 spans 13 amino acids. Germline trimming cut 5 bases from V and 5 bases from J; bases unmatched to any gene: 5. The germline CDR1 and CDR2 sequences are ENHRY and SYGVKD. The DNA of the CDR3 is TGTGCCATCAGTAACGGGACAGTTTATGGCTACACCTTC. Amino acid sequence: CAISNGTVYGYTF.

This chain connects TRBV27 to TRBJ1-6, with D uncertain. Germline CDR1 and CDR2: MNHEY and SMNVEV (reference sequence). V lost 7 bases and J lost 0, with 7 bases in between. The CDR3 runs 14 residues. The CDR3 protein is CASKASSYNSPLHF. CDR3 nucleotides: TGTGCCAGCAAAGCAAGCTCCTATAATTCACCCCTCCACTTT.

The chain couples TRBV7-3 to TRBJ2-3; 13 bases are a match to TRBD2. Germline CDR1 SGHTA, CDR2 FQGTGA. The CDR3 loop spans 15 amino acids. The trim removed 5 bases at V and 3 bases at J, leaving 2 bases unmatched. Written as DNA, the CDR3 is TGTGCCAGCAGCCCACTAGCGGGGGGGACAGATACGCAGTATTTT. It codes for CASSPLAGGTDTQYF. The full variable domain, completed using reference TRBV7-3 and TRBJ2-3, is GAGVSQTPSNKVTEKGKYVELRCDPISGHTALYWYRQSLGQGPEFLIYFQGTGAADDSGLPNDRFFAVRPEGSVSTLKIQRTERGDSAVYLCASSPLAGGTDTQYFGPGTRLTVL.

The V and J genes are TRBV5-6 and TRBJ1-5; possibly TRBD1 for D (5 bases). V lost 0 bases and J lost 7, with 14 bases in between. Germline V gives CDR1 SGHDT, CDR2 YYEEEE. CDR3 length: 15 amino acids. The CDR3 loop reads CASSLGSGGKQPQHF. CDR3 DNA: TGTGCCAGCAGCTTGGGCAGCGGGGGAAAACAGCCCCAGCATTTT.

V is TRBV30 and J is TRBJ2-7; TRBD2 might be the D (5 bases). Germline CDR1 and CDR2: GTSNPN and SVGIG (reference sequence). The CDR3 is 12 amino acids. V was pared by 7 bases and J by 2 bases, with 12 bases between. CDR3 DNA sequence: TGTGCCTTCGACGGGGATACCTACGAGCAGTACTTC. As protein: CAFDGDTYEQYF.

The chain combines TRBV4-1 with TRBJ2-1; D ambiguous. Germline V gene lookup returns CDR1 MGHRA and CDR2 YSYEKL. V lost 3 bases and J 2 bases, leaving 5 bases between the germline ends. The CDR3 contains 13 residues. The CDR3 here is CASSHPAYNEQFF. CDR3 coding DNA: TGCGCCAGCAGCCACCCAGCCTACAATGAGCAGTTCTTC.

V and J are TRBV6-5 and TRBJ2-3; no clear D gene. This CDR3 is built from 11 residues. CDR1 is MNHEY, CDR2 SVGAGI, per germline. V lost 7 bases and J lost 2, with 4 bases in between. Here the CDR3 DNA reads TGTGCCAGCACTTTCACAGATACGCAGTATTTT. As protein: CASTFTDTQYF.

This chain connects TRBV6-6 to TRBJ2-3; TRBD2 aligns across 10 bases. From germline, CDR1 is MNHNY and CDR2 SVGAGI (reference sequence). J lost 5 bases, V lost 6 bases, and 11 bases had no gene match. The CDR3 has 16 amino acids. The CDR3 region has the DNA TGTGCCAGCAGGCCCGAGCGGGGGGGCCTGAGAGATACGCAGTATTTT. Amino acid sequence: CASRPERGGLRDTQYF.